This TCR beta chain was found in a study of regulatory T cells in long-lasting Graves disease. The study, taken as a whole, reports: Persistent disease showed a preference for TRBV28, TRBJ1-2 and TRBJ2-5. Persistent Graves' patients showed less TCR diversity than newly diagnosed ones.

As concerns this clonotype: The antigen remains unidentified.

Investigators prepared the TCR beta libraries by applying iRepertoire HTBI primers and Arm-PCR of CDR3 regions. TCRdb passed the multiplex PCR reads through MiXCR, listing each CDR3 protein once. The table has about 540,000 distinct CDR3 sequences, about 13% seen once. The germline gives CDR1 MNHEY, CDR2 SVGEGT. V gave up 6 bases and J gave up 3 bases; unmatched junction bases: 13. This CDR3 is 16 amino acids long. Time point indicated: newly diagnosed GD, antithyroid drugs for less than 3 months. PBMCs provided the RNA from which the TCR library was made. The patients were enrolled through endocrinology in Xi'an, China. The sample also formed part of further work on T cells in Graves' hyperthyroidism and ophthalmopathy. In that study: Patients counted as stable if ophthalmopathy did not develop within 18 months.

The specimen was peripheral blood mononuclear cells (PBMCs), collected at new diagnosis, from a patient treated with antithyroid drugs. The gene calls are TRBV6-2 or TRBV6-3 and TRBJ2-5; the match to TRBD2 covers 7 bases. The receptor was derived from a man aged 25-45 years with Graves disease. CDR3 nucleotide sequence: TGTGCCAGCAGCCCTCTTGGGGGGGGGGAGAAAGAGACCCAGTACTTC. It specifies CASSPLGGGEKETQYF.